The next 22 T cell receptor beta chains were all read from a single sample in a study of beta chain features in type 1 diabetes. Expressed TCRB transcripts were sequenced because the entire RNA isolate underwent reverse transcription. TCRdb's copy holds only in-frame clones and misses some; the assay was immunoSEQ multiplex PCR. The top ten hold roughly 0.74% of the sample, which has about 130,000 clones, 9.2% seen once. The source material was central memory CD4+ T cells from blood. Receptors originate from a young man in good health.

V usage is TRBV18 and J usage is TRBJ1-2; D is perhaps TRBD1 (6 bases). Trimming took off 3 bases at V and 1 base at J, with 18 bases between the two ends. CDR1 KGHSH and CDR2 LQKENI come from the germline V gene. This CDR3 region has 17 residues. The CDR3 sequence: CASSPNSPGHDNYGYTF. As DNA, the CDR3 is TGTGCCAGCTCACCGAACTCCCCGGGACACGATAACTATGGCTACACCTTC.

The chain links TRBV7-2 to TRBJ2-7; 10 bases line up with TRBD2. The CDR3 sequence is 16 residues long. Germline CDR1 is SGHTA and CDR2 is FQGNSA. The trim removed 5 bases at V and 1 base at J, leaving 8 bases unmatched. CDR3 loop: CASSHSGGSVSYEQYF. DNA of the CDR3: TGTGCCAGCAGCCATAGCGGGGGGTCGGTATCCTACGAGCAGTACTTC.

In its sample, this clone was seen a few times. The CDR3 nucleotides read TGTGCCAGCAGCCTGGGCACTGGGGCCAACGTCCTGACTTTC. Protein sequence: CASSLGTGANVLTF. The chain employs TRBV7-2 and TRBJ2-6; D unresolved. The germline V and J ends were trimmed by 5 bases and 2 bases, with 7 bases remaining between them. Per the germline V gene, CDR1 is SGHTA and CDR2 is FQGNSA. This CDR3 is built from 14 residues.

V gene TRBV4-3 combines with J gene TRBJ2-7, with 8 bases that match TRBD2. Germline values: CDR1 LGHNA, CDR2 YSLEER. The length of the CDR3 is 17 residues. With V trimmed by 0 bases and J by 0 bases, 7 bases remained unmatched. The CDR3 coding sequence is TGCGCCAGCAGCCAAGATAACCAGCGGGGGACCTCCTACGAGCAGTACTTC. It specifies CASSQDNQRGTSYEQYF.

The V call is TRBV5-6, the J call TRBJ2-6; the match to TRBD1 covers 11 bases. Looked up from germline, CDR1 is SGHDT and CDR2 is YYEEEE. The V and J ends lost 3 bases and 1 base, in that order; junction bases with no gene match: 9. The CDR3 has 19 amino acids. The CDR3 nucleotides read TGTGCCAGCAGCTCGCCCTGGACAGGGGGCCTATCTGGGGCCAACGTCCTGACTTTC. Translation: CASSSPWTGGLSGANVLTF.

The V and J genes are TRBV19 and TRBJ2-7; TRBD2 matches 8 bases. Looked up from germline, CDR1 is LNHDA and CDR2 is SQIVND (reference sequence). With 8 bases clipped from V and 3 bases from J, the junction kept 6 bases outside the gene matches. The CDR3 length is 13 residues. CDR3 residues: CASASGGRYEQYF. Written as DNA, the CDR3 is TGTGCCAGTGCGAGCGGGGGCCGCTACGAGCAGTACTTC.

This clone came up a few times. The genes are TRBV5-5 and TRBJ2-6; D not resolved. Germline V gene lookup returns CDR1 SGHKS and CDR2 YYEKEE (reference sequence). The CDR3 consists of 17 residues. Trimming stripped 4 bases from V and 0 bases from J, with 14 bases between. DNA for the CDR3: TGTGCCAGCAGCCGACAAAGCCTTAACTCTGGGGCCAACGTCCTGACTTTC. Its protein product is CASSRQSLNSGANVLTF. Supplemented by reference TRBV5-5 and TRBJ2-6, the full variable domain reads DAGVTQSPTHLIKTRGQQVTLRCSPISGHKSVSWYQQVLGQGPQFIFQYYEKEERGRGNFPDRFSARQFPNYSSELNVNALLLGDSALYLCASSRQSLNSGANVLTFGAGSRLTVL.

This clone has just a few counts. The CDR3 loop is CASGQGQGAFF. The CDR3 bases are TGTGCCAGCGGACAGGGTCAAGGAGCTTTCTTT. This chain links TRBV6-5 with TRBJ1-1, with TRBD1 matching over 8 bases. With V trimmed by 8 bases and J by 10 bases, 6 bases remained unmatched. CDR1 and CDR2 from the germline V gene are MNHEY and SVGAGI. This CDR3 has 11 residues.

The chain joins TRBV2 to TRBJ2-3; no clear D gene. Trimming removed 6 bases from V and 4 bases from J, with 11 bases in between. Germline loops: CDR1 SNHLY, CDR2 FYNNEI. This CDR3 is 13 amino acids long. The CDR3, as DNA: TGTGCCAGCAGCCCGCTGCCGGCAGATACGCAGTATTTT. Amino acid sequence: CASSPLPADTQYF.

This clone was detected only a few times. The rearrangement joins TRBV7-9 to TRBJ2-6; D gene ambiguous. The CDR3 loop spans 17 amino acids. Looked up from germline, CDR1 is SEHNR and CDR2 is FQNEAQ (reference sequence). V shed 2 bases and J shed 0 bases, with 11 bases lying between them. The CDR3 DNA is TGTGCCAGCAGCTTATCGCAGATTGCCTCTGGGGCCAACGTCCTGACTTTC. Translated: CASSLSQIASGANVLTF.

This clone was seen a few times. The CDR3 loop is CATDRGGYTF. CDR3 DNA sequence: TGTGCCACCGACAGGGGTGGCTACACCTTC. The chain is built from TRBV28 and TRBJ1-2; 8 bases are shared with TRBD1. The CDR3 is made up of 10 amino acids. The germline V gene encodes CDR1 MDHEN and CDR2 SYDVKM. The J segment lost 7 bases and the V segment lost 10 bases, leaving 2 bases of the junction unmatched.

V is TRBV9 and J is TRBJ2-7, with 10 positions matching TRBD1. V lost 4 bases and J lost 4; bases outside the gene matches: 5. In germline, CDR1 is SGDLS, CDR2 YYNGEE. There are 14 residues in the CDR3. The CDR3 nucleotides are TGTGCCAGCAGCTTGGGGACAGGGGAATACGAGCAGTACTTC. Its protein is CASSLGTGEYEQYF.

This clone was found a few times. The CDR3 region is CASSQDMGSFNGELFF. The CDR3 DNA sequence: TGTGCCAGCAGCCAAGACATGGGGAGCTTCAACGGGGAGCTGTTTTTT. This sequence joins TRBV4-2 and TRBJ2-2, with TRBD2 as a possible D gene (5 bases). The CDR3 covers 16 residues. Germline V gene sequence: CDR1 LGHNA, CDR2 YNFKEQ. The germline V and J ends were trimmed by 0 bases and 7 bases, with 15 bases remaining between them.

This clone was seen a handful of times. This chain joins TRBV6-6 and TRBJ2-3; 9 nucleotides line up with TRBD2. CDR3 length: 15 amino acids. CDR1 is MNHNY and CDR2 is SVGAGI in the germline V gene (reference sequence). Trimming at V came to 6 bases and at J to 1 base, leaving 5 bases not matched to a gene. CDR3 amino acids: CASRGGGAGTDTQYF. CDR3 nucleotide sequence: TGTGCCAGCAGAGGCGGGGGGGCGGGCACAGATACGCAGTATTTT.

The rearrangement joins TRBV6-1 to TRBJ2-2; perhaps TRBD1 as D (5 bases). The V gene lost 4 bases and the J gene lost 6 bases, with 18 bases spanning the gap. The germline gives CDR1 MNHNS, CDR2 SASEGT. The CDR3 has 16 residues. The CDR3 region has the DNA TGTGCCAGCAGTGCGGCCGACGCAGGGTCCCCCGGGGAGCTGTTTTTT. This gives the protein CASSAADAGSPGELFF.

This clone was counted many times. The chain uses TRBV7-2 and TRBJ2-2, with D possibly matching TRBD1 (6 bases). Germline assignment: CDR1 SGHTA and CDR2 FQGNSA. Trimming pared 10 bases from V and 6 bases from J, leaving 15 bases between. CDR3 length: 13 residues. The CDR3 nucleotides read TGTGCCAACCAGGGGAAGGACGCCGGGGAGCTGTTTTTT. It encodes CANQGKDAGELFF.

There are a few counts of this clone. This sequence joins TRBV10-3 and TRBJ2-3; 9 bases are a match to TRBD1. There are 13 residues in the CDR3. Germline lookup yields CDR1 ENHRY and CDR2 SYGVKD. After removal of 4 bases from V and 6 bases from J, the junction contained 2 bases not matched to a gene. The CDR3 DNA is TGTGCCATCAGTGTGGGACAGGGCGATACGCAGTATTTT. This codes for CAISVGQGDTQYF.

Only a few counts were recorded for this clone. The J gene is TRBJ2-2, the V gene TRBV5-5; D is ambiguous. This CDR3 comprises 18 residues. With 1 base removed from V and 6 bases from J, the gap between germline ends came to 22 bases. The germline CDR1 and CDR2 sequences are SGHKS and YYEKEE (reference sequence). The CDR3 spells CASSLRRLTETKAGELFF. In nucleotides, the CDR3 is TGTGCCAGCAGCTTGCGACGACTTACCGAGACCAAAGCCGGGGAGCTGTTTTTT.

This clone was seen only a few times. The V and J genes are TRBV18 and TRBJ1-3; 11 bases match TRBD1. Germline CDR1 reads KGHSH; CDR2 reads LQKENI. The CDR3 length is 15 residues. The ends lost 2 bases at V and 6 bases at J; junction bases unmatched: 3. For the CDR3, the DNA is TGTGCCAGCTCACCATTGGACAGGGGGCCAAACACCATATATTTT. Its translation is CASSPLDRGPNTIYF.

The V gene is TRBV4-3, the J gene TRBJ2-3, with TRBD1 matching 7 bases. This CDR3 is 15 amino acids long. Looked up from germline, CDR1 is LGHNA and CDR2 is YSLEER. V shed 6 bases, J shed 4 bases, and the junction held 10 bases outside the gene matches. The CDR3 coding sequence is TGCGCCAGCAGTCTAGGGGGCCTTGGGTCAGATACGCAGTATTTT. Translated, it gives CASSLGGLGSDTQYF.

This clone has at least ten counts. J is TRBJ2-3 and V is TRBV7-2, with D perhaps matching TRBD2 (6 bases). Germline CDR1 is SGHTA and CDR2 is FQGNSA. With 3 bases removed from V and 2 bases from J, the gap between germline ends came to 6 bases. The CDR3 extends over 13 amino acids. CDR3 coding DNA: TGTGCCAGCAGCTTGGACTACACAGATACGCAGTATTTT. Its translation: CASSLDYTDTQYF.

This clone appeared a few times. The J gene is TRBJ2-1, the V gene TRBV5-1; D is unresolved. CDR3 length: 15 residues. Germline CDR1 reads SGHRS; CDR2 reads YFSETQ. The ends were cut back, 0 bases at V and 0 bases at J, with 7 bases in the middle. The CDR3, as DNA: TGCGCCAGCAGCTTGGGCACGAGCTCCTACAATGAGCAGTTCTTC. Translated: CASSLGTSSYNEQFF.